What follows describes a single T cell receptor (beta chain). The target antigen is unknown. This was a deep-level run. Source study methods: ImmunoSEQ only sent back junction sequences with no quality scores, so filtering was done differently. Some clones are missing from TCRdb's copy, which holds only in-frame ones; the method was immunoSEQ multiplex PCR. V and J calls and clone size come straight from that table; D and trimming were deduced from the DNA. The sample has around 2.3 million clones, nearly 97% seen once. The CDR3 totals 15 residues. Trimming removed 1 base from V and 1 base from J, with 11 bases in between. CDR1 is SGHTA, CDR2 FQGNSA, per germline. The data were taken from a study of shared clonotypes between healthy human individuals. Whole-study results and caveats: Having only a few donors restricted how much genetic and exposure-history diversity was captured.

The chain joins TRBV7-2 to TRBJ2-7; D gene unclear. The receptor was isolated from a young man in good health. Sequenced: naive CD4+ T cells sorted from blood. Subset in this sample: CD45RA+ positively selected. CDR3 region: CASSLVGRSSYEQYF. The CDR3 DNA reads TGTGCCAGCAGCTTAGTTGGCCGGAGTTCCTACGAGCAGTACTTC.